The rows below give T cell receptor beta chains drawn from one sample of a study of PD-1 blockade in classical Hodgkin lymphoma. TCRdb keeps only in-frame clones here, not all; method: immunoSEQ multiplex PCR. The table shows some 100,000 clones, with around nine tenths occurring only once. The specimen was peripheral blood mononuclear cells (PBMCs), collected at baseline. Source of these receptors: a human donor with classical Hodgkin lymphoma. Both conserved end residues are part of each CDR3. D genes are given only for firm matches. A clone size is listed for some rows: how often the clone was seen (once, few, many), or a class if it is expanded.

v_gene	abundance	j_gene	d_gene	CDR3aa	CDR3nt
TRBV5-8	NA	TRBJ2-7	NA	CASSFSNLPYEQYF	TGTGCCAGCAGCTTCTCTAACCTTCCCTACGAGCAGTACTTC
TRBV9	NA	TRBJ2-7	NA	CASSSKWETYEQYF	TGTGCCAGCAGCTCAAAATGGGAAACCTACGAGCAGTACTTC
TRBV5-1	NA	TRBJ2-6	NA	CASSALEVSGANVLTF	TGCGCCAGCAGCGCGTTAGAGGTCTCTGGGGCCAACGTCCTGACTTTC
TRBV30	NA	TRBJ2-7	NA	CAWNPPNTYEQYF	TGTGCCTGGAACCCACCGAACACCTACGAGCAGTACTTC
TRBV2	NA	TRBJ2-6	NA	CASSDGGESSGANVLTF	TGTGCCAGCAGCGATGGGGGCGAAAGCTCTGGGGCCAACGTCCTGACTTTC
TRBV28	once	TRBJ1-1	NA	CASSFLGTTEAFF	TGTGCCAGCAGTTTTTTGGGGACCACTGAAGCTTTCTTT
TRBV5-6	NA	TRBJ2-7	TRBD1	CASSSGTGHEQYF	TGTGCCAGCAGTTCCGGGACAGGGCACGAGCAGTACTTC
TRBV7-9	NA	TRBJ2-1	NA	CASSVGRAAGFF	TGTGCCAGCAGTGTGGGGAGAGCGGCGGGGTTCTTC
TRBV11-2	NA	TRBJ2-2	NA	CASRTPGSNTGELFF	TGTGCCAGCAGGACTCCGGGCTCCAACACCGGGGAGCTGTTTTTT
TRBV7-2	NA	TRBJ2-7	NA	CASRGETGPAYEQYF	TGTGCCAGCCGGGGGGAGACAGGGCCCGCCTACGAGCAGTACTTC
TRBV28	NA	TRBJ2-7	TRBD2	CASSRSGRATYEQYF	TGTGCCAGCAGTCGTAGCGGGAGGGCAACCTACGAGCAGTACTTC
TRBV6-1	NA	TRBJ2-7	NA	CASSEQDLAVYEQYF	TGTGCCAGCAGTGAACAGGACCTAGCCGTCTACGAGCAGTACTTC
TRBV11-2	NA	TRBJ1-1	TRBD1	CASSFRDRHTEAFF	TGTGCCAGCAGCTTCCGGGACAGGCACACTGAAGCTTTCTTT
TRBV7-9	NA	TRBJ2-1	TRBD2	CASSLVAGGSYNEQFF	TGTGCCAGCAGCTTAGTAGCGGGAGGCTCCTACAATGAGCAGTTCTTC
TRBV20-1	NA	TRBJ2-1	NA	CSALTGHEQFF	TGCAGTGCCCTGACAGGCCATGAGCAGTTCTTC